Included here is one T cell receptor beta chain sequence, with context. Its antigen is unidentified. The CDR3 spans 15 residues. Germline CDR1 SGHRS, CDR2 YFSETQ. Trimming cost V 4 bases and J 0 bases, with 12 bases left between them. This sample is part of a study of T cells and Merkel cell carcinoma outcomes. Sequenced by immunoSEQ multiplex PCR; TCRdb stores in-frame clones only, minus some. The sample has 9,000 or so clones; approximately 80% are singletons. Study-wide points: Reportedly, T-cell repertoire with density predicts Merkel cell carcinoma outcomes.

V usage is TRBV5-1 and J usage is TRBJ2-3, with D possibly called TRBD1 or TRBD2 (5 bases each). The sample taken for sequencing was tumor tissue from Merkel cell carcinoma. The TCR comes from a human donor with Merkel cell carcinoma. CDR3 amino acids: CASSIRDASTDTQYF. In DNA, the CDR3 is TGCGCCAGCAGCATCCGGGACGCGAGCACAGATACGCAGTATTTT.